This TCR beta chain was found in a study of glioma-infiltrating T cells after dendritic cell vaccination. Study in general: At biweekly intervals, patients got three intradermal dendritic cell vaccine injections.

The CDR3 has 10 amino acids. V lost 0 bases to trimming and J lost 11 bases, with 4 bases between them. The germline V gene encodes CDR1 MRHNA and CDR2 SNTAGT. Specified time point: after dendritic cell vaccination, including at tumor progression/relapse. This clone has just a few counts. Sequencing was performed with immunoSEQ multiplex PCR; in TCRdb, only in-frame clones are kept and a portion is missing. This sample has about 50,000 clones, with roughly 90% found just once. The receptor was derived from a human donor with glioblastoma. The specimen comprised blood, sampled after dendritic cell vaccination. The J gene is TRBJ1-1, the V gene TRBV6-4; D gene unclear. The CDR3 region is CASSDSLAFF. CDR3 sequence (DNA): TGTGCCAGCAGTGACTCTCTGGCTTTCTTT.